This T cell receptor (beta chain) appears in the sequencing data of a study of cytomegalovirus exposure and HLA in healthy donors. Findings of the study overall: Three CMV-associated chains proved CMV antigen-specific in vitro.

The primer mix had 60 Vbeta and 13 Jbeta primers. The repertoire was sequenced with immunoSEQ multiplex PCR; TCRdb's copy has only in-frame clones and lacks some. The table lists fewer than 200,000 clones, 75% to 85% of them singletons. Comments on this clone: The antigen remains unidentified. The missing conserved phenylalanine or tryptophan at the end of this CDR3 makes a read error likely.

The V gene's germline CDR1 is MGHRA and CDR2 YSYEKL. CDR3 size: 18 residues. Trimming removed 0 bases from V and 5 bases from J; junction bases left unmatched: 13. The chain combines TRBV4-1 with TRBJ1-2; 9 bases align to TRBD1. The specimen was PBMCs. The TCR was taken from a girl aged 2-10 years in good health and CMV-seropositive. The DNA of the CDR3 is TGCGCCAGCAGCCAAGATCCGGTTGTAACGGGACAGGGTTATGGCTACACCTCC. Residues: CASSQDPVVTGQGYGYTS.